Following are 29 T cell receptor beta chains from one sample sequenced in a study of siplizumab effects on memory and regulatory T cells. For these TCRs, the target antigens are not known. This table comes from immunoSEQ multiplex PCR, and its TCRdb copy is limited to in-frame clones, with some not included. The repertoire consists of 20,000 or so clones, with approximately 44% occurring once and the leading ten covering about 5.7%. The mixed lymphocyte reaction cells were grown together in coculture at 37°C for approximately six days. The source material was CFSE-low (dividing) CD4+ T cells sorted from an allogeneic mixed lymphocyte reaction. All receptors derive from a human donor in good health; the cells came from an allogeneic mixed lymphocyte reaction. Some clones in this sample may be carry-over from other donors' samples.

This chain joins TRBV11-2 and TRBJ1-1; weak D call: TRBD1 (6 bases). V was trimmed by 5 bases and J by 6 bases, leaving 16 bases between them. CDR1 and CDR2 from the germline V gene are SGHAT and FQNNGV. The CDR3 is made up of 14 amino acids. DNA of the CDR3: TGTGCCAGCAGCCCCGTCCCGGGGGCCCCTGAAGCTTTCTTT. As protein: CASSPVPGAPEAFF.

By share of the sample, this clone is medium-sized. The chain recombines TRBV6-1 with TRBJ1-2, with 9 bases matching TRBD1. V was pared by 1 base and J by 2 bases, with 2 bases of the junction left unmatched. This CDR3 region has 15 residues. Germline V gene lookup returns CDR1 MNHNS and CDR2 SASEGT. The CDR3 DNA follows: TGTGCCAGCAGTGAAGTACAGGGGGCAAACTATGGCTACACCTTC. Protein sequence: CASSEVQGANYGYTF.

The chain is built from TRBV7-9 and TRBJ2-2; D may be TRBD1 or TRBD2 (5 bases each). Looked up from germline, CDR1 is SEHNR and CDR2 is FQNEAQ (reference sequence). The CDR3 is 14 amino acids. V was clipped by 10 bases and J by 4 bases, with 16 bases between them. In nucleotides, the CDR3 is TGTGCCATCCCGCCAGGGACCGCCACCGGGGAGCTGTTTTTT. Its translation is CAIPPGTATGELFF.

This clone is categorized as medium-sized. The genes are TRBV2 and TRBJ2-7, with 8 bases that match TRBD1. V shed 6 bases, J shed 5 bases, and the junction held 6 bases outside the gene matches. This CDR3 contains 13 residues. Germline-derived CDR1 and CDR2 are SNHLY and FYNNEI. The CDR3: CASSRQGFDEQYF. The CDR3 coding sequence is TGTGCCAGCAGCAGACAGGGGTTTGACGAGCAGTACTTC.

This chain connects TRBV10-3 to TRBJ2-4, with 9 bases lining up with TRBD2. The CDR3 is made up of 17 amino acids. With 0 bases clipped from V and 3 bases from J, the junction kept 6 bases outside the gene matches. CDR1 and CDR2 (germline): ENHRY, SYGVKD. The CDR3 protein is CAISESTAGGYKNIQYF. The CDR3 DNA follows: TGTGCCATCAGTGAGTCGACGGCGGGGGGGTACAAAAACATTCAGTACTTC.

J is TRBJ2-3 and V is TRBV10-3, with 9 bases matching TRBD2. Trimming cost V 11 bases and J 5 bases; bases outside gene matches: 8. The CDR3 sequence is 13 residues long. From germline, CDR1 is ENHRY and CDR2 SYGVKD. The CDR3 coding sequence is TGTGCCGTGACTAGCGGTACAGGAGATACGCAGTATTTT. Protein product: CAVTSGTGDTQYF.

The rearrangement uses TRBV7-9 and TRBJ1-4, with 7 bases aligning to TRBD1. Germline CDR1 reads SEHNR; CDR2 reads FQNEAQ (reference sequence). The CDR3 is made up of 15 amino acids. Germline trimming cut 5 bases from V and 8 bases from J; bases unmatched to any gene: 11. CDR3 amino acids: CASSTTTGYKEKLFF. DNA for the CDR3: TGTGCCAGCAGCACTACGACAGGGTATAAGGAAAAACTGTTTTTT.

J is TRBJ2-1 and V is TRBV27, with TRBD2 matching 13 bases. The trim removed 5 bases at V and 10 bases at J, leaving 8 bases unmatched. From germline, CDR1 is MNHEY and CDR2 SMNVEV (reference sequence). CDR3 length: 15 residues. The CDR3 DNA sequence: TGTGCCAGCAGTACCGGACTAGCGGGAGCCGGGGAGCAGTTCTTC. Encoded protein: CASSTGLAGAGEQFF.

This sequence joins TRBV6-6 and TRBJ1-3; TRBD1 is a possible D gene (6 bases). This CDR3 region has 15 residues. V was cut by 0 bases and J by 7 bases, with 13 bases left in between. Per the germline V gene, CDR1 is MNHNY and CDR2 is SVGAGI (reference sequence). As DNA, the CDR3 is TGTGCCAGCAGTTACTCGGGGGGGCGCGGGAACACCATATATTTT. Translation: CASSYSGGRGNTIYF.

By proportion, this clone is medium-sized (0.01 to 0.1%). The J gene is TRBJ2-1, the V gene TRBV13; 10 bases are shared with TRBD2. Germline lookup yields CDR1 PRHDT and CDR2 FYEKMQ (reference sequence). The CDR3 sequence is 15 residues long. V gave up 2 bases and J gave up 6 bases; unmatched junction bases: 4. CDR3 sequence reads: CASSLSAGGSNEQFF. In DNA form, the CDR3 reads TGTGCCAGCAGCTTATCAGCGGGAGGGAGCAATGAGCAGTTCTTC. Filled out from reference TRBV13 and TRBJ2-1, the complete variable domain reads AAGVIQSPRHLIKEKRETATLKCYPIPRHDTVYWYQQGPGQDPQFLISFYEKMQSDKGSIPDRFSAQQFSDYHSELNMSSLELGDSALYFCASSLSAGGSNEQFFGPGTRLTVL.

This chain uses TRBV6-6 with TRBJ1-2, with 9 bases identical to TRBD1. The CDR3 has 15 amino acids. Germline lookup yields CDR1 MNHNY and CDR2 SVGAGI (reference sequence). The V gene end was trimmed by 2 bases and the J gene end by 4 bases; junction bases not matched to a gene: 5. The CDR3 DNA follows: TGTGCCAGCAGTTACACTTGGACAGGGGCCTATGGCTACACCTTC. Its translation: CASSYTWTGAYGYTF.

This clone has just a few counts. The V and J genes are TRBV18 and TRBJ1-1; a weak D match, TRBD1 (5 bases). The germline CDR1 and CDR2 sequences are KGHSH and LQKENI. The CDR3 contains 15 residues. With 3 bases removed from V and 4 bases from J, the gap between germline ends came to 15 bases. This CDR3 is CASSPLAGQATEAFF. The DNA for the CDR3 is TGTGCCAGCTCACCCTTGGCAGGGCAGGCCACTGAAGCTTTCTTT.

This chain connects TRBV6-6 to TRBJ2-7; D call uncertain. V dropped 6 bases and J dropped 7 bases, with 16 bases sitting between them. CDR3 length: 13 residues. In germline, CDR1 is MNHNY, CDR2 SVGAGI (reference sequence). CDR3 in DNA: TGTGCCAGCAGCGACCCGCCCTCGAGGGAGCAGTACTTC. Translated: CASSDPPSREQYF.

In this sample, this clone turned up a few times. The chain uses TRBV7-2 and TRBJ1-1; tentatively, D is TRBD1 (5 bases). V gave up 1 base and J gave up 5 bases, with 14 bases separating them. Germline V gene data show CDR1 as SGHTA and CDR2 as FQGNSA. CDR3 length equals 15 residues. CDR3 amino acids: CASSLEGTRGTEAFF. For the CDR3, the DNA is TGTGCCAGCAGCTTAGAGGGAACCCGGGGGACTGAAGCTTTCTTT.

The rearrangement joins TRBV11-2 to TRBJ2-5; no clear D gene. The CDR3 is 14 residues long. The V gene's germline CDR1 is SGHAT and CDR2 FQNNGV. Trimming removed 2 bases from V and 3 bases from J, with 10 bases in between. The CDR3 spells CASSLRVSKETQYF. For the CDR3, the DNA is TGTGCCAGCAGCTTAAGAGTATCAAAAGAGACCCAGTACTTC.

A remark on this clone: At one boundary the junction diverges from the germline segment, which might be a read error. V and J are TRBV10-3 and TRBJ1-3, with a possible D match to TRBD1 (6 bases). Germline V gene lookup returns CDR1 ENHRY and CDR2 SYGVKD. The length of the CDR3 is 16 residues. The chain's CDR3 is CASSYTPQGFGNTIYF. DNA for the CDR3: TGTGCCAGCAGTTACACCCCACAGGGTTTTGGAAACACCATATATTTT.

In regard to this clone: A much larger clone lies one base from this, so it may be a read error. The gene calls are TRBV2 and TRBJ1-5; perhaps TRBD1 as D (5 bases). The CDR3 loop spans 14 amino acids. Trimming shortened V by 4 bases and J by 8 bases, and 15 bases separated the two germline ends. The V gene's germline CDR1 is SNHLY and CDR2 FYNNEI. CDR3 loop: CASSADKGGKPQHF. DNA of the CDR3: TGTGCCAGCAGTGCGGACAAGGGCGGGAAGCCCCAGCATTTT.

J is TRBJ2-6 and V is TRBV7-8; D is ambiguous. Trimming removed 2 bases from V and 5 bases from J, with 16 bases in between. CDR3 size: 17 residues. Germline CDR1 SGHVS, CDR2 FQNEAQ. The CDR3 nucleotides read TGTGCCAGCAGCTTAAAAGACCCACAAAGTCGGGCCAACGTCCTGACTTTC. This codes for CASSLKDPQSRANVLTF.

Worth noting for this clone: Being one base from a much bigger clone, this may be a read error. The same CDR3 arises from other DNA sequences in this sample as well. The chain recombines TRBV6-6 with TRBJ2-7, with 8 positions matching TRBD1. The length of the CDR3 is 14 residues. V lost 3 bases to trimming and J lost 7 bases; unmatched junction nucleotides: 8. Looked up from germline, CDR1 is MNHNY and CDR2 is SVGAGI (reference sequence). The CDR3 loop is CASSYGQGAKEQYF. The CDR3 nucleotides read TGTGCCAGCAGTTATGGCCAGGGGGCGAAGGAGCAGTACTTC.

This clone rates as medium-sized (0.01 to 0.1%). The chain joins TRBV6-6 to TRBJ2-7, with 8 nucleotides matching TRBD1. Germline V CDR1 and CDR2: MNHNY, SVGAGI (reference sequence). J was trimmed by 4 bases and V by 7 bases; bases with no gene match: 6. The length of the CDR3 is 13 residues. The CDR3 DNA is TGTGCCAGCAAAAAAGACAGGGGTTACGAGCAGTACTTC. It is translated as CASKKDRGYEQYF.

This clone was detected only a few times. CDR3 in DNA: TGCGCCAGCAGCGGCGACAGGGGTCCCTACGAGCAGTACTTC. Translating it yields CASSGDRGPYEQYF. This chain links TRBV5-1 with TRBJ2-7, with 8 bases that match TRBD1. The germline CDR1 and CDR2 sequences are SGHRS and YFSETQ. V lost 4 bases and J lost 2; bases outside the gene matches: 5. The CDR3 consists of 14 residues.

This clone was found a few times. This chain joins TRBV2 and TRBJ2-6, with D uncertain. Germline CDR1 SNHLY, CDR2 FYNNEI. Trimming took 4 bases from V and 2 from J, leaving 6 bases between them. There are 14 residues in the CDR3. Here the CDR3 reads CASSASAGANVLTF. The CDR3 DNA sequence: TGTGCCAGCAGTGCCTCTGCTGGGGCCAACGTCCTGACTTTC.

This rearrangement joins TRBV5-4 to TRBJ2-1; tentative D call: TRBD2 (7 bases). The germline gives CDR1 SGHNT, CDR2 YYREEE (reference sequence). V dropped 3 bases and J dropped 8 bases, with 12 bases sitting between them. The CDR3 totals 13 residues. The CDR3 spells CASSYGGGDEQFF. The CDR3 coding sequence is TGTGCCAGCAGCTATGGGGGGGGCGATGAGCAGTTCTTC.

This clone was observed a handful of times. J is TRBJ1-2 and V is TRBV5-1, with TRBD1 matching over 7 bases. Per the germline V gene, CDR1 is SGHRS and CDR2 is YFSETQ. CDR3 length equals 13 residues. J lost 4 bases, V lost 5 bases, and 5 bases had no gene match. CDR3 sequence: CASRGTASYGYTF. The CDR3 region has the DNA TGCGCCAGCAGAGGGACAGCCTCCTATGGCTACACCTTC.

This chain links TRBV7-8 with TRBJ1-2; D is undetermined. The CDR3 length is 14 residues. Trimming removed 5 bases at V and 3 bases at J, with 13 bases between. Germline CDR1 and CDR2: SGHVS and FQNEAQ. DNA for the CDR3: TGTGCCAGCAGCCAACGGACGGCTCACTATGGCTACACCTTC. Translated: CASSQRTAHYGYTF. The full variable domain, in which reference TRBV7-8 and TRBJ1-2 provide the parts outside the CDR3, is GAGVSQSPRYKVAKRGQDVALRCDPISGHVSLFWYQQALGQGPEFLTYFQNEAQLDKSGLPSDRFFAERPEGSVSTLKIQRTQQEDSAVYLCASSQRTAHYGYTFGSGTRLTVV.

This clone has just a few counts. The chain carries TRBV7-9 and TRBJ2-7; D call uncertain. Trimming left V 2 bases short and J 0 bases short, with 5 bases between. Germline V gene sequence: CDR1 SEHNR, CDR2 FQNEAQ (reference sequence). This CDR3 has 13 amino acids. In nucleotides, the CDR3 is TGTGCCAGCAGCTTACGTCTCTCCTACGAGCAGTACTTC. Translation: CASSLRLSYEQYF.

CDR3 sequence reads: CASSLGEPYNEQFF. In DNA, the CDR3 is TGTGCCAGCAGCTTAGGCGAACCCTACAATGAGCAGTTCTTC. V and J are TRBV7-9 and TRBJ2-1, with D unclear. Germline CDR1 and CDR2: SEHNR and FQNEAQ (reference sequence). This CDR3 spans 14 amino acids. V lost 1 base and J 2 bases, leaving 6 bases between the germline ends. Using reference TRBV7-9 and TRBJ2-1 for the parts outside the CDR3, the full variable domain is DTGVSQNPRHKITKRGQNVTFRCDPISEHNRLYWYRQTLGQGPEFLTYFQNEAQLEKSRLLSDRFSAERPKGSFSTLEIQRTEQGDSAMYLCASSLGEPYNEQFFGPGTRLTVL.

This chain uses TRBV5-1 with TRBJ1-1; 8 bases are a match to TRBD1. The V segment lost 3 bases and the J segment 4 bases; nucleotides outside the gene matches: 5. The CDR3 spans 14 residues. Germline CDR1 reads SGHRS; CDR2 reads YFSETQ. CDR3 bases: TGCGCCAGCAGCTCACAGGGGGGAGGCACTGAAGCTTTCTTT. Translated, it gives CASSSQGGGTEAFF.

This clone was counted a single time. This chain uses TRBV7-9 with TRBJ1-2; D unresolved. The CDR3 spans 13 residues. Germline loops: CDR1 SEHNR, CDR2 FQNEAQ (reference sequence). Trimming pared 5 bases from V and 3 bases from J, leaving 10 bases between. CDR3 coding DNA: TGTGCCAGCAGCAATCAGGAGGACTATGGCTACACCTTC. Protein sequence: CASSNQEDYGYTF.